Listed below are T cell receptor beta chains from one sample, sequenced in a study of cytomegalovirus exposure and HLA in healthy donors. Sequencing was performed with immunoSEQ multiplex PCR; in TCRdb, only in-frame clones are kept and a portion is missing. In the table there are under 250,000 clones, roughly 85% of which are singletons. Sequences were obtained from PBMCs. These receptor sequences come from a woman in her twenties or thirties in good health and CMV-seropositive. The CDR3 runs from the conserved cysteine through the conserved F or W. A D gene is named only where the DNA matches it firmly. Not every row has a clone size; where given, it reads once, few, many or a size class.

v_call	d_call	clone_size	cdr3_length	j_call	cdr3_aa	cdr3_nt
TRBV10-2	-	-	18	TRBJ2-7	CASSDVKSPGRPPYEQYF	TGCGCCAGCAGTGATGTAAAGTCCCCCGGGAGACCACCCTACGAGCAGTACTTC
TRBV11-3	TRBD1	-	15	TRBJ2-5	CASSTPPTGTETQYF	TGTGCCAGCAGCACCCCCCCGACAGGGACGGAGACCCAGTACTTC
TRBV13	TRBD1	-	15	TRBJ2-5	CASSHGTGRRETQYF	TGTGCCAGCAGCCATGGGACAGGGAGAAGGGAGACCCAGTACTTC
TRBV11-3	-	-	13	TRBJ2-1	CASSLRRDNEQFF	TGTGCCAGCAGCTTACGGCGGGACAATGAGCAGTTCTTC
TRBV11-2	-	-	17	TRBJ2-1	CASSLGWGDSSYNEQFF	TGTGCCAGCAGCTTAGGTTGGGGGGACAGCTCCTACAATGAGCAGTTCTTC
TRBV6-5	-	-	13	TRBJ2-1	CASSPPGYNEQFF	TGTGCCAGCAGTCCCCCCGGCTACAATGAGCAGTTCTTC
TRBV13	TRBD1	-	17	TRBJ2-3	CASSPSRGPTLTDTQYF	TGTGCCAGCAGCCCTTCCAGGGGGCCCACCCTGACAGATACGCAGTATTTT
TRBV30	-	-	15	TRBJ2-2	CAYEQGSLNTGELFF	TGTGCATATGAACAGGGATCCTTGAACACCGGGGAGCTGTTTTTT
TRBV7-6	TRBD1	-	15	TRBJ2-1	CASSRWTGNYNEQFF	TGTGCCAGCAGCCGCTGGACAGGGAACTACAATGAGCAGTTCTTC
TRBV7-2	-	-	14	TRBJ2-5	CASSSPGEQETQYF	TGTGCCAGCAGCTCCCCAGGGGAACAAGAGACCCAGTACTTC
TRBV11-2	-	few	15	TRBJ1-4	CASSSNNHPNEKLFF	TGTGCCAGCAGCTCAAACAATCATCCTAATGAAAAACTGTTTTTT
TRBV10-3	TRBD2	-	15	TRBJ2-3	CAISDSGRDTDTQYF	TGTGCCATCAGTGATTCAGGGAGGGACACAGATACGCAGTATTTT
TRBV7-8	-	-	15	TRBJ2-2	CASSLMTTGAGELFF	TGTGCCAGCAGCTTAATGACCACGGGGGCCGGGGAGCTGTTTTTT
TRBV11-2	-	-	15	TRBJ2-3	CASSLAGPSTDTQYF	TGTGCCAGCAGCTTAGCGGGTCCTAGCACAGATACGCAGTATTTT
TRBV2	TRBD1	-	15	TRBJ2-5	CASSTGQGDQETQYF	TGTGCCAGCAGCACGGGACAGGGGGACCAAGAGACCCAGTACTTC
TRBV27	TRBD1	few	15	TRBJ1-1	CASSRTGVMNTEAFF	TGTGCCAGCAGCCGTACAGGGGTTATGAACACTGAAGCTTTCTTT
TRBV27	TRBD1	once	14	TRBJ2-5	CASRPQGAEETQYF	TGTGCCAGCAGGCCACAGGGGGCCGAAGAGACCCAGTACTTC
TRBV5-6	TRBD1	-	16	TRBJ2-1	CASSLSSGGSYNEQFF	TGTGCCAGCAGCTTGAGCTCAGGGGGCTCCTACAATGAGCAGTTCTTC
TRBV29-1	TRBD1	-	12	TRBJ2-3	CSVWDRVDTQYF	TGCAGCGTTTGGGACAGGGTAGATACGCAGTATTTT
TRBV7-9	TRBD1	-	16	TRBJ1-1	CASSSGRTGESTEAFF	TGTGCCAGCAGCTCAGGTCGGACAGGGGAGTCCACTGAAGCTTTCTTT
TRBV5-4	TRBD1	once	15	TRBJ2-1	CASSFMDRGVNEQFF	TGTGCCAGCAGCTTCATGGACAGGGGGGTGAATGAGCAGTTCTTC
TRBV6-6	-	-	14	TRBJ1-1	CASSREGKNTEAFF	TGTGCCAGCAGCAGGGAGGGAAAAAACACTGAAGCTTTCTTT
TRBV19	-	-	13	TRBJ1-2	CASTEDGGYGYTF	TGTGCCAGTACAGAAGATGGGGGGTATGGCTACACCTTC
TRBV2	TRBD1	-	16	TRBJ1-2	CASSASGGQGTSGYTF	TGTGCCAGCAGTGCCAGTGGGGGACAGGGGACTTCTGGCTACACCTTC
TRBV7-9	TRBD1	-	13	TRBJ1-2	CASSAGQAHGYTF	TGTGCCAGCAGCGCGGGACAGGCACATGGCTACACCTTC
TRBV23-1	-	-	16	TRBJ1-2	CASSHEDTLTIYGYTF	TGCGCCAGCAGTCATGAGGACACACTTACTATCTATGGCTACACCTTC
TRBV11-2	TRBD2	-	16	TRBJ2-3	CASSSQSGGGTDTQYF	TGTGCCAGCAGCTCACAGAGCGGGGGGGGCACAGATACGCAGTATTTT
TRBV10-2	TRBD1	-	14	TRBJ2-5	CASSSGTGVETQYF	TGCGCCAGCAGCTCGGGGACAGGGGTAGAGACCCAGTACTTC
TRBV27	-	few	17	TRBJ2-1	CASSLRTKTRSYNEQFF	TGTGCCAGCAGTCTTCGGACTAAAACCCGCTCCTACAATGAGCAGTTCTTC
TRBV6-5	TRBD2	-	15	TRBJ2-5	CASSSGGRARETQYF	TGTGCCAGCAGTTCGGGCGGGAGGGCCAGGGAGACCCAGTACTTC
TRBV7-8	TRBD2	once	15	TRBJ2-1	CASSVVAGGRNEQFF	TGTGCCAGCAGCGTAGTAGCGGGGGGGCGAAATGAGCAGTTCTTC
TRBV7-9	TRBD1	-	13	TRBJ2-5	CASSSTGGETQYF	TGTGCCAGCAGCTCAACAGGGGGAGAGACCCAGTACTTC
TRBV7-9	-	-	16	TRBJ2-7	CASSLGGRGNSYEQYF	TGTGCCAGCAGCTTGGGGGGCAGGGGGAACTCCTACGAGCAGTACTTC
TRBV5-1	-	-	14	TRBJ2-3	CASSGDTSTDTQYF	TGCGCCAGCAGCGGGGACACTAGCACAGATACGCAGTATTTT
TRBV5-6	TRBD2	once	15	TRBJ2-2	CASSAGFNYPGELFF	TGTGCCAGCTCAGCGGGGTTCAACTATCCCGGGGAGCTGTTTTTT
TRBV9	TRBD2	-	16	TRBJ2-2	CASSDSGGALTGELFF	TGTGCCAGCAGCGATAGCGGGGGGGCTTTGACCGGGGAGCTGTTTTTT
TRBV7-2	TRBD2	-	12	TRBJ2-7	CASSLGGGEQYF	TGTGCCAGCAGCCTCGGCGGGGGCGAGCAGTACTTC
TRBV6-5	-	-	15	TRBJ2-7	CASCPGAGASHEQYF	TGTGCCAGCTGTCCAGGGGCAGGGGCGTCTCACGAGCAGTACTTC
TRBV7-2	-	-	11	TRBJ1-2	CASRSEGGYTF	TGTGCCAGCAGGTCCGAGGGTGGCTACACCTTC
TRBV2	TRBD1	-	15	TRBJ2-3	CASRWDRSHTDTQYF	TGTGCCAGCAGGTGGGACAGGAGCCACACAGATACGCAGTATTTT
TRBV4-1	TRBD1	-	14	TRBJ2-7	CASRPDRMRHEQYF	TGCGCCAGCAGGCCGGACAGGATGCGCCACGAGCAGTACTTC
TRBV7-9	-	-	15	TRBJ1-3	CASSSVKSSGNTIYF	TGTGCCAGCAGCTCGGTAAAGAGCTCTGGAAACACCATATATTTT
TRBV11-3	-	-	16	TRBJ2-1	CASSLDRQNSYNEQFF	TGTGCCAGCAGCTTAGATCGTCAGAACTCCTACAATGAGCAGTTCTTC
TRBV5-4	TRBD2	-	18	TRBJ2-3	CASSLASTSGRGTDTQYF	TGTGCCAGCAGCTTGGCCAGTACTAGCGGGAGAGGCACAGATACGCAGTATTTT
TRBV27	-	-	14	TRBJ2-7	CASSFEGSTYEQYF	TGTGCCAGCAGTTTTGAGGGATCGACCTACGAGCAGTACTTC
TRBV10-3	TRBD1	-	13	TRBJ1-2	CAISSPPGQRYTF	TGTGCCATCAGTTCCCCCCCGGGACAGCGCTACACCTTC
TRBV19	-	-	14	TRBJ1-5	CASSRLYSNQPQHF	TGTGCCAGTAGTAGACTGTATAGCAATCAGCCCCAGCATTTT
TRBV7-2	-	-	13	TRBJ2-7	CASSPRQHYEQYF	TGTGCCAGCAGCCCCCGACAGCACTACGAGCAGTACTTC
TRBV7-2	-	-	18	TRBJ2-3	CASTPEGLRLRVTDTQYF	TGTGCCAGCACCCCGGAGGGGTTGAGATTACGAGTCACAGATACGCAGTATTTT
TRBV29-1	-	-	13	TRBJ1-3	CSVVKGAGNTIYF	TGCAGCGTTGTCAAGGGGGCTGGAAACACCATATATTTT
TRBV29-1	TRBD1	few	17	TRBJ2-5	CSVEEGLKGAVEETQYF	TGCAGCGTTGAAGAAGGGTTAAAGGGGGCGGTGGAGGAGACCCAGTACTTC
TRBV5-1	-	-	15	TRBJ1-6	CASTQGQGDSSPLHF	TGCGCCAGCACCCAGGGTCAGGGTGATAGTTCACCCCTCCACTTT
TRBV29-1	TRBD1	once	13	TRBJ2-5	CSVSGQGRETQYF	TGCAGCGTTTCTGGACAGGGCCGGGAGACCCAGTACTTC
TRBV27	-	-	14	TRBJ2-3	CASSLIGLSDTQYF	TGTGCCAGCAGTTTAATTGGACTCTCAGATACGCAGTATTTT
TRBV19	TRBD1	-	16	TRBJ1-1	CASNDREIGRGTEAFF	TGTGCCAGCAATGACAGGGAAATAGGACGGGGCACTGAAGCTTTCTTT
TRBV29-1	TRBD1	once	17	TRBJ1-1	CSVEIPGQIFLNTEAFF	TGCAGCGTTGAGATTCCGGGACAGATTTTTCTGAACACTGAAGCTTTCTTT
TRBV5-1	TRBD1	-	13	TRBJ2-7	CASTPDRAYEQYF	TGCGCCAGCACCCCGGACAGGGCCTACGAGCAGTACTTC
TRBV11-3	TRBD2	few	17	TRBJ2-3	CASAPGLAGEFPDTQYF	TGTGCCAGCGCCCCGGGACTAGCGGGGGAATTTCCAGATACGCAGTATTTT
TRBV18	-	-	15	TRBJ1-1	CASSPPGGLITEAFF	TGTGCCAGCTCACCACCGGGGGGATTAATCACTGAAGCTTTCTTT
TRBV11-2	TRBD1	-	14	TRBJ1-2	CASSLGSQGGGYTF	TGTGCCAGCAGCTTAGGATCGCAGGGGGGTGGCTACACCTTC